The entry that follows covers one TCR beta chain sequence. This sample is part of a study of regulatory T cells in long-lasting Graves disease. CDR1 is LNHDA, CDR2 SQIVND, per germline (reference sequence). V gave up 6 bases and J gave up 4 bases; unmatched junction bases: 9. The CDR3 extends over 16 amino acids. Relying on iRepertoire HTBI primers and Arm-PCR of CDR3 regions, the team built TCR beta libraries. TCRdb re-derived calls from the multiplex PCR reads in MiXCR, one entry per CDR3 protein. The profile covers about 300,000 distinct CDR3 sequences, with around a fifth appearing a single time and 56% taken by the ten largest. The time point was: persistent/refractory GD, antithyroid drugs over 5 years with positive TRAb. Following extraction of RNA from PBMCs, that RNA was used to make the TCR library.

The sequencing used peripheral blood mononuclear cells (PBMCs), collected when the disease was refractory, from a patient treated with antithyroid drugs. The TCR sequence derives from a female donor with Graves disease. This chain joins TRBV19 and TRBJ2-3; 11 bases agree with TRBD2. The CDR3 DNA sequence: TGTGCCAGTAGACATTCTAGCGGGAGGATGGCAGATACGCAGTATTTT. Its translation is CASRHSSGRMADTQYF.